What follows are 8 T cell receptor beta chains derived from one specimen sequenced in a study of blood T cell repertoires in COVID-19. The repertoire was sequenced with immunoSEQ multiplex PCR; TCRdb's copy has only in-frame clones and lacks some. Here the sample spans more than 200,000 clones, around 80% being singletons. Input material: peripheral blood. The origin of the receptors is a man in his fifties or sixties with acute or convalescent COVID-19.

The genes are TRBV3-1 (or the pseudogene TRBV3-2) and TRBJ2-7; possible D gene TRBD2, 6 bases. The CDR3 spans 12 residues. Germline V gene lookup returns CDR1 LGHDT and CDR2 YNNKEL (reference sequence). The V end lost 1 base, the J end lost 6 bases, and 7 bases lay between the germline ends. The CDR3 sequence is CASSQVGSEQYF. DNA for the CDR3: TGTGCCAGCAGCCAAGTCGGGAGCGAGCAGTACTTC.

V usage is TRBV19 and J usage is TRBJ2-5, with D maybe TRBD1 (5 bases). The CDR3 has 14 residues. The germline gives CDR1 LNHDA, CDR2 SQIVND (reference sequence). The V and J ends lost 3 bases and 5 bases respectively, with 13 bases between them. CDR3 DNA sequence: TGTGCCAGTAGTATGTTCAGGGCTTCTGAGACCCAGTACTTC. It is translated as CASSMFRASETQYF.

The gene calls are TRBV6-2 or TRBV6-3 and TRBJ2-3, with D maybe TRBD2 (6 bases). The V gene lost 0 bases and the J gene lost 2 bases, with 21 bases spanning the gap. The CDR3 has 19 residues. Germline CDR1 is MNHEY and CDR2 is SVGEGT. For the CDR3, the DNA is TGTGCCAGCAGTTACTCGTCCGCAGGGAGGATGGGCCCCACAGATACGCAGTATTTT. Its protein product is CASSYSSAGRMGPTDTQYF.

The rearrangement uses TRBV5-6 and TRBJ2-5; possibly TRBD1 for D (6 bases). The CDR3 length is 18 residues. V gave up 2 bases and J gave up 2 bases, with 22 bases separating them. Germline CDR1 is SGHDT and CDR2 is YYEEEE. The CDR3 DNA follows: TGTGCCAGCAGCTTCGGTACAGGGTTATGGGGGCCTCAAGAGACCCAGTACTTC. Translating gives CASSFGTGLWGPQETQYF.

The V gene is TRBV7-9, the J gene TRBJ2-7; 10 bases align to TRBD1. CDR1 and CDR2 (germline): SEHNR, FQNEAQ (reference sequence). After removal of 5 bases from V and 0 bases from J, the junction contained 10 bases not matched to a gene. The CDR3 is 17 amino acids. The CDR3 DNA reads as TGTGCCAGCAGCCAGATCGCGGGACAGGGGACCTCCTACGAGCAGTACTTC. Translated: CASSQIAGQGTSYEQYF.

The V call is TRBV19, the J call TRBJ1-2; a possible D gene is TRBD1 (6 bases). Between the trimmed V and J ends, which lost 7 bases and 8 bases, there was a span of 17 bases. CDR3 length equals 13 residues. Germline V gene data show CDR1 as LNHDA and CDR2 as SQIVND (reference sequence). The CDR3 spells CASTPAQGLGYTF. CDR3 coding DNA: TGTGCCAGTACCCCCGCACAGGGTTTAGGCTACACCTTC.

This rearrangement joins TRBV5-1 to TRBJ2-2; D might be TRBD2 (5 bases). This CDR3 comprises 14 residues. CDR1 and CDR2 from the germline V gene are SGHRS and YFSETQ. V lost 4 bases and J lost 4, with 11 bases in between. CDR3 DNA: TGCGCCAGCAGCAATGGACTCCTCACCGGGGAGCTGTTTTTT. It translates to CASSNGLLTGELFF.

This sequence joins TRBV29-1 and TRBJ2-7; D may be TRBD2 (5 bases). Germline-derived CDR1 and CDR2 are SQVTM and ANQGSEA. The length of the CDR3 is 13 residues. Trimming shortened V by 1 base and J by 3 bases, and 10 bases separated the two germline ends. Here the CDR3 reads CSVEGRDLYEQYF. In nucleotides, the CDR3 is TGCAGCGTTGAAGGACGGGATCTCTACGAGCAGTACTTC.